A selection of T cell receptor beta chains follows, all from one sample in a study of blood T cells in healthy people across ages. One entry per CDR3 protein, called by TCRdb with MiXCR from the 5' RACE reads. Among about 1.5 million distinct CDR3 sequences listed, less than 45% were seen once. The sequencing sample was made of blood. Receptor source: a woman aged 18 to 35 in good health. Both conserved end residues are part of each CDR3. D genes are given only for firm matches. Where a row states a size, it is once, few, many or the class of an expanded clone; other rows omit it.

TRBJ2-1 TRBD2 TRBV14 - TGTGCCAGCAGCCAAGAGTGGCAGCGTAGGCTAGCGGGGGTGGACAATGAGCAGTTCTTC CASSQEWQRRLAGVDNEQFF
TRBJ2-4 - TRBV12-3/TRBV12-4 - TGTGCCAGCTGTCTTGGTGTAGCCAAAAACATTCAGTACTTC CASCLGVAKNIQYF
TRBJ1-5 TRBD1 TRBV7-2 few TGTGCCAGCAGTTTGGGACAGGGTGGACGTCAGCCCCAGCATTTT CASSLGQGGRQPQHF
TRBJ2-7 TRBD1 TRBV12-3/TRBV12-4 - TGTGCCAGCAGTTTTTCCGGGACAGGGATTGCGGAGGTCCCCTACGAGCAGTACTTC CASSFSGTGIAEVPYEQYF
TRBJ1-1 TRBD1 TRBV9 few TGTGCCAGCAGCCCGGGACAGGGCTACACTGAAGCTTTCTTT CASSPGQGYTEAFF
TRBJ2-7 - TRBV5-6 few TGTGCCAGCAGCTTGGACACGGGGCTTCTTACCTACGAGCAGTACTTC CASSLDTGLLTYEQYF
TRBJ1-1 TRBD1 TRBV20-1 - TGCAGTGCTAGCGTTGGGACAGGGAAAACTGAAGCTTTCTTT CSASVGTGKTEAFF
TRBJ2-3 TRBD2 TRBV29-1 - TGCAGCGTTGGAGAGAGTAGCGGGAGGGATACGCAGTATTTT CSVGESSGRDTQYF
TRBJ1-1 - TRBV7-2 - TGTGCCAGCAGCTTAGAAGGGACTAGGGCTTTCTTT CASSLEGTRAFF
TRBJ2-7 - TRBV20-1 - TGCAGTGCCCAAACCACGGTCGAGCAGTACTTC CSAQTTVEQYF
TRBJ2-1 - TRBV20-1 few TGCAGTGCTAGAGATCGGAAGGGCGTAGGCGATGAGCAGTTCTTC CSARDRKGVGDEQFF
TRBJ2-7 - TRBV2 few TGTGCCAGCAGGACGGCCATTACCTACGAGCAGTACTTC CASRTAITYEQYF
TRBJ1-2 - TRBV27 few TGTGCCAGCAGTTTACTGCCACTTTCAGATGGCTACACCTTC CASSLLPLSDGYTF
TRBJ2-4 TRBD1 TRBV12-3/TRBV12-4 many TGTGCCAGCAGTTGGACAGGAGTAGCCAAAAACATTCAGTACTTC CASSWTGVAKNIQYF
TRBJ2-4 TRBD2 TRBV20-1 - TGCAGTTCTAGAGCTCGGACTAGCGGGAGGGCCAAAAACATTCAGTACTTC CSSRARTSGRAKNIQYF
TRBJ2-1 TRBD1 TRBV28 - TGTGCCAGCAGTATCCGGGACAGGGGGCGACCCTACAATGAGCAGTTCTTC CASSIRDRGRPYNEQFF
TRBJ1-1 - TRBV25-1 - TGTGCCAGCAGTGAGAGAAGGAAAGGAAGGATCAATGAAGCTTTCTTT CASSERRKGRINEAFF
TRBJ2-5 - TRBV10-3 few TGTGCCATCAGTGCTAGTCACACTACCCGCAATGAGCAGTACTTC CAISASHTTRNEQYF
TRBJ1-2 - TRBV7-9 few TGTGCCAGCAGCCAACGACAGTCCAGCTATGGCTACACCTTC CASSQRQSSYGYTF
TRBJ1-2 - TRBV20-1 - TGCAGTGCTAGATCGAATATTGGGTCCCGGAACTATGGCTACACCTTC CSARSNIGSRNYGYTF
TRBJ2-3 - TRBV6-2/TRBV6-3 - TGTGCCAGCAGCCGCCGGACTTCACGCACAGATACGCAGTATTTT CASSRRTSRTDTQYF